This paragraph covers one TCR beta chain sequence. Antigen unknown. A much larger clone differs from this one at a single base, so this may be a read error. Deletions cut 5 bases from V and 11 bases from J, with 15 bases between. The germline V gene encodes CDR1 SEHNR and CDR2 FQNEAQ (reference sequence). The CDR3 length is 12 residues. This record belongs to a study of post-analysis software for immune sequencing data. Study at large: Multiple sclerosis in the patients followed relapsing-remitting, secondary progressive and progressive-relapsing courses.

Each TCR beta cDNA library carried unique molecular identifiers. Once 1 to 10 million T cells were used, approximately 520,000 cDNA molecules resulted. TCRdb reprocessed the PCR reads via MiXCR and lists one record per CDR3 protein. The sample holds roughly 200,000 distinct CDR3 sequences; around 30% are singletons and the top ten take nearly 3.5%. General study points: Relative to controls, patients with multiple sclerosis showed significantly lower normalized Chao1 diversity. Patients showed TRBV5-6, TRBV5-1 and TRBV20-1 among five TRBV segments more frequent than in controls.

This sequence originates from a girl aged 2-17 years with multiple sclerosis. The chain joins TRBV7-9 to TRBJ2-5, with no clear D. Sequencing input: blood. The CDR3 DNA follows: TGTGCCAGCAGCCGAGTCCCCTACGGGCAGTACTTC. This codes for CASSRVPYGQYF.